The present entry profiles one T cell receptor beta chain with its context. Its specificity is not known. CDR3 length equals 16 residues. Germline CDR1 and CDR2: KGHSH and LQKENI. V shed 4 bases, J shed 8 bases, and the junction held 11 bases outside the gene matches. These data come from a study of T cell responses to AZD1222 COVID-19 vaccine. The table came from immunoSEQ multiplex PCR; TCRdb's copy has only in-frame clones and leaves some out. Found here are approximately 140,000 clones, more than 85% of them singletons; the top ten hold around 3%. Study-level findings and limits: Repertoires were obtained only post-peak T cell response. The sample set comprised mostly white British donors with more females, and clonal diversity was possibly underestimated. Recipients of two AZD1222 doses showed rising Spike-specific TCR breadth and depth. Regions 160-218 and 743-854 held dominance among vaccine-associated CD4 TCRs, which spanned spike.

The chain employs TRBV18 and TRBJ1-4; 9 nucleotides line up with TRBD1. The source material was peripheral blood, sampled on day 0 of AZD1222 vaccination. This clonotype was sampled from an adult in good health. In DNA, the CDR3 is TGTGCCAGCTCACGCTCGGGACAGGGAGCATTCGAAAAACTGTTTTTT. Its protein is CASSRSGQGAFEKLFF.